The T cell receptor beta chain under discussion was sequenced for a study of cytomegalovirus exposure and HLA in healthy donors. A multiplex PCR was run with 60 Vbeta primers and 13 Jbeta primers. Clones were read by immunoSEQ multiplex PCR, and TCRdb kept only the in-frame ones, dropping some. This sample has under 150,000 clones, with roughly 79% found just once. Germline V gene sequence: CDR1 LGHNA, CDR2 YSLEER. CDR3 length: 15 amino acids. Trimming removed 4 bases at V and 2 bases at J, with 15 bases between. Of note for this clone: The same CDR3 arises from other DNA sequences in this sample as well.

This clonotype was obtained from a young man in good health and CMV-seronegative. Sequenced input: PBMCs. The chain combines TRBV4-3 with TRBJ2-7; D possibly corresponds to TRBD2 (6 bases). In DNA form, the CDR3 reads TGCGCCAGCAGCCCAGGGAGGACGGGCCCCTACGAGCAGTACTTC. Translated, it gives CASSPGRTGPYEQYF.